These 29 T cell receptor beta chains originate from one sample sequenced in a study of a mutant IDH1 vaccine in newly diagnosed glioma. These receptors' antigens are unknown. Data came from immunoSEQ multiplex PCR; TCRdb stores just in-frame clones and leaves some out. The sample has about 56,000 clones, about 71% seen once; the top ten hold around 5%. Time point indicated: week 47, end of study. The content of each vaccine dose was 300 ug of mutant IDH1 20-mer peptide, and topical imiquimod accompanied it. The material sequenced was PBMCs, taken from a glioma patient whose treatment included an IDH1 peptide vaccine. These receptors came from a man aged 50-59 years with glioma.

This chain joins TRBV9 and TRBJ2-7, with D tentatively TRBD1 (5 bases). CDR1 and CDR2 (germline): SGDLS, YYNGEE. V gave up 2 bases and J gave up 4 bases, with 10 bases separating them. The CDR3 is 13 residues long. The CDR3 region is CASSVRGGYEQYF. Written as DNA, the CDR3 is TGTGCCAGCAGCGTTAGGGGCGGATACGAGCAGTACTTC.

The chain is built from TRBV7-8 and TRBJ2-7; D is ambiguous. CDR1 is SGHVS and CDR2 is FQNEAQ in the germline V gene. V gave up 4 bases and J gave up 2 bases, with 3 bases separating them. This CDR3 has 11 residues. The CDR3 DNA reads as TGTGCCAGCAGCTCTACCTACGAGCAGTACTTC. It specifies CASSSTYEQYF. The full variable domain, rest sourced from reference TRBV7-8 and TRBJ2-7, is GAGVSQSPRYKVAKRGQDVALRCDPISGHVSLFWYQQALGQGPEFLTYFQNEAQLDKSGLPSDRFFAERPEGSVSTLKIQRTQQEDSAVYLCASSSTYEQYFGPGTRLTVT.

This clone has just a few counts. This chain links TRBV15 with TRBJ1-2; unclear D gene. Trimming left V 4 bases short and J 0 bases short, with 3 bases between. The CDR3 is 12 amino acids. CDR1 and CDR2 (germline): LNHNV, YYDKDF (reference sequence). In DNA, the CDR3 is TGTGCCACCAGCACCTCTAACTATGGCTACACCTTC. Translating it yields CATSTSNYGYTF.

The chain links TRBV20-1 to TRBJ2-3, with D unresolved. The CDR3 totals 11 residues. V was shortened by 6 bases and J by 6 bases, with 10 bases between the two germline ends. The germline V gene has CDR1 DFQATT and CDR2 SNEGSKA (reference sequence). In nucleotides, the CDR3 is TGCAGTGCGAGTAGACCGGATACGCAGTATTTT. This sequence encodes CSASRPDTQYF.

This chain links TRBV7-9 with TRBJ2-3; 9 nucleotides align to TRBD1. Trimming at V came to 5 bases and at J to 1 base, leaving 4 bases not matched to a gene. The germline CDR1 and CDR2 sequences are SEHNR and FQNEAQ (reference sequence). The CDR3 covers 15 residues. The CDR3 DNA reads as TGTGCCAGCAGCGAACAGGGGGCCGGCACAGATACGCAGTATTTT. This encodes CASSEQGAGTDTQYF.

This sequence joins TRBV29-1 and TRBJ2-2, with D hard to call. With 4 bases removed from V and 0 bases from J, the gap between germline ends came to 9 bases. CDR1 and CDR2 (germline): SQVTM, ANQGSEA. The CDR3 contains 14 residues. DNA of the CDR3: TGCAGCGTTGTGGGAATTTCGAACACCGGGGAGCTGTTTTTT. Residues: CSVVGISNTGELFF.

This rearrangement joins TRBV7-9 to TRBJ2-1; the D is unclear. Germline assignment: CDR1 SEHNR and CDR2 FQNEAQ (reference sequence). This CDR3 is built from 13 residues. With 2 bases removed from V and 3 bases from J, the gap between germline ends came to 5 bases. CDR3 coding DNA: TGTGCCAGCAGCTTAAAACTCTACAATGAGCAGTTCTTC. It codes for CASSLKLYNEQFF.

Ten or more counts support this clone. This sequence joins TRBV7-2 and TRBJ1-3; 8 bases match TRBD1. The CDR3 extends over 16 amino acids. The junction had 6 bases not matched to a gene; V was cut back by 5 bases and J by 0 bases. Looked up from germline, CDR1 is SGHTA and CDR2 is FQGNSA. CDR3 region: CASSRDRNYSGNTIYF. The DNA for the CDR3 is TGTGCCAGCAGCCGGGACAGGAACTACTCTGGAAACACCATATATTTT.

This sequence joins TRBV30 and TRBJ1-4; maybe TRBD1 (5 bases). The V gene's germline CDR1 is GTSNPN and CDR2 SVGIG (reference sequence). The length of the CDR3 is 15 residues. The V gene lost 2 bases and the J gene lost 6 bases, with 16 bases spanning the gap. The CDR3 DNA reads as TGTGCCTGGAGTTCAACCGGGACGAGACATGAAAAACTGTTTTTT. Translating gives CAWSSTGTRHEKLFF. Complete variable domain (other parts from reference TRBV30 and TRBJ1-4): SQTIHQWPATLVQPVGSPLSLECTVEGTSNPNLYWYRQAAGRGLQLLFYSVGIGQISSEVPQNLSASRPQDRQFILSSKKLLLSDSGFYLCAWSSTGTRHEKLFFGSGTQLSVL.

This chain joins TRBV14 and TRBJ2-6; D gene uncertain. This CDR3 has 15 residues. Germline V gives CDR1 SGHDN, CDR2 FVKESK. V gave up 5 bases and J gave up 0 bases, with 8 bases separating them. The DNA for the CDR3 is TGTGCCAGCAGCTCATCCTACTCTGGGGCCAACGTCCTGACTTTC. This codes for CASSSSYSGANVLTF.

V is TRBV5-1 and J is TRBJ1-2; D gene unclear. The CDR3 extends over 15 amino acids. CDR1 and CDR2 from the germline V gene are SGHRS and YFSETQ. Trimming took 6 bases from V and 1 from J, leaving 16 bases between them. The CDR3 loop reads CASTSSDSRNYGYTF. DNA for the CDR3: TGCGCCAGCACCTCGTCAGATTCCCGTAACTATGGCTACACCTTC.

This clone occurred a few times. The chain employs TRBV4-1 and TRBJ2-5, with 10 bases matching TRBD2. Germline lookup yields CDR1 MGHRA and CDR2 YSYEKL. CDR3 length: 15 residues. V lost 2 bases, J lost 2 bases, and 2 bases stayed unmatched. CDR3 nucleotide sequence: TGCGCCAGCAGCCAACTAGCGGGGGAGCAAGAGACCCAGTACTTC. The encoded protein is CASSQLAGEQETQYF.

The chain employs TRBV9 and TRBJ2-5; tentatively, D is TRBD2 (6 bases). The length of the CDR3 is 15 residues. Per germline, CDR1 SGDLS and CDR2 YYNGEE. Trimming left V 0 bases short and J 7 bases short, with 16 bases between. This chain's CDR3 is CASSVEGRRRATQYF. In DNA form, the CDR3 reads TGTGCCAGCAGCGTAGAAGGTCGCAGGAGGGCGACCCAGTACTTC.

The V gene is TRBV18, the J gene TRBJ1-2; D gene uncertain. The V and J ends lost 1 base and 8 bases respectively, with 11 bases between them. This CDR3 has 13 residues. Germline values: CDR1 KGHSH, CDR2 LQKENI. The chain's CDR3 is CASSPQERRGYTF. The DNA of the CDR3 is TGTGCCAGCTCACCACAGGAGAGGAGGGGCTACACCTTC.

This clone was seen more than once but under ten times. This sequence joins TRBV5-4 and TRBJ1-1; D perhaps matches TRBD1 (6 bases). With 4 bases removed from V and 5 bases from J, the gap between germline ends came to 15 bases. This CDR3 has 14 amino acids. Per germline, CDR1 SGHNT and CDR2 YYREEE (reference sequence). The CDR3 sequence: CASSAGGLRTEAFF. The CDR3, as DNA: TGTGCCAGCAGCGCGGGGGGCTTAAGGACTGAAGCTTTCTTT. Drawing the rest from reference TRBV5-4 and TRBJ1-1, the complete variable domain is ETGVTQSPTHLIKTRGQQVTLRCSSQSGHNTVSWYQQALGQGPQFIFQYYREEENGRGNFPPRFSGLQFPNYSSELNVNALELDDSALYLCASSAGGLRTEAFFGQGTRLTVV.

CDR3 bases: TGTGCCAGCAGCTTAGAGGCGGGGGGTTTCTACGAGCAGTACTTC. Its protein is CASSLEAGGFYEQYF. V and J are TRBV7-3 and TRBJ2-7; 8 nucleotides align to TRBD2. Germline loops: CDR1 SGHTA, CDR2 FQGTGA. Trimming took 2 bases from V and 3 from J; bases not matched to a gene: 6. The CDR3 totals 15 residues. Full variable domain (outside the CDR3, taken from reference TRBV7-3 and TRBJ2-7): GAGVSQTPSNKVTEKGKYVELRCDPISGHTALYWYRQSLGQGPEFLIYFQGTGAADDSGLPNDRFFAVRPEGSVSTLKIQRTERGDSAVYLCASSLEAGGFYEQYFGPGTRLTVT.

J is TRBJ2-2 and V is TRBV10-3; 8 positions agree with TRBD2. Germline V gene sequence: CDR1 ENHRY, CDR2 SYGVKD. V shed 0 bases, J shed 0 bases, and the junction held 3 bases outside the gene matches. This CDR3 region has 17 residues. The CDR3 protein is CAISESAGGTNTGELFF. CDR3 in DNA: TGTGCCATCAGTGAGTCCGCGGGGGGAACGAACACCGGGGAGCTGTTTTTT.

The sample holds a few counts of this clone. V and J are TRBV4-3 and TRBJ1-1; weak D call: TRBD1 (5 bases). Germline values: CDR1 LGHNA, CDR2 YSLEER. This CDR3 has 13 residues. The V end was cut by 4 bases, the J end by 5 bases, with 11 bases between. The CDR3: CASSLERGTEAFF. CDR3 in DNA: TGCGCCAGCAGCCTCGAGCGGGGGACTGAAGCTTTCTTT.

This clone has just one count. The chain carries TRBV9 and TRBJ1-3; perhaps TRBD1 as D (6 bases). The germline V gene has CDR1 SGDLS and CDR2 YYNGEE. This CDR3 has 15 amino acids. V was clipped by 1 base and J by 4 bases, with 12 bases between them. CDR3 sequence: CASSVFGGSGNTIYF. For the CDR3, the DNA is TGTGCCAGCAGCGTATTCGGGGGCTCGGGAAACACCATATATTTT. Using reference TRBV9 and TRBJ1-3 for the parts outside the CDR3, the full variable domain is DSGVTQTPKHLITATGQRVTLRCSPRSGDLSVYWYQQSLDQGLQFLIQYYNGEERAKGNILERFSAQQFPDLHSELNLSSLELGDSALYFCASSVFGGSGNTIYFGEGSWLTVV.

This chain uses TRBV6-5 with TRBJ2-1; TRBD2 agrees at 9 bases. Trimming took 1 base from V and 8 from J; bases not matched to a gene: 6. The CDR3 contains 15 residues. Germline V gene sequence: CDR1 MNHEY, CDR2 SVGAGI. The DNA for the CDR3 is TGTGCCAGCAGTTACTGGCGGGGGGGCAGCGATGAGCAGTTCTTC. Encoded protein: CASSYWRGGSDEQFF.

The chain recombines TRBV9 with TRBJ2-2; TRBD2 aligns across 15 bases. Germline CDR1 and CDR2: SGDLS and YYNGEE. The CDR3 runs 19 residues. With 3 bases clipped from V and 1 base from J, the junction kept 7 bases outside the gene matches. This chain's CDR3 is CASSGGTSGGLGNTGELFF. The DNA of the CDR3 is TGTGCCAGCAGCGGCGGGACTAGCGGGGGGTTAGGGAACACCGGGGAGCTGTTTTTT.

The chain has TRBV29-1 and TRBJ2-1, with 9 bases matching TRBD2. CDR1 is SQVTM and CDR2 is ANQGSEA in the germline V gene. The junction had 11 bases not matched to a gene; V was cut back by 7 bases and J by 10 bases. The CDR3 length is 13 residues. CDR3 loop: CSAPPRGGGEQFF. The CDR3 nucleotides are TGCAGCGCCCCCCCGCGGGGGGGTGGAGAGCAGTTCTTC.

CDR3 amino acids: CASSSGTSGGEQFF. CDR3 sequence (DNA): TGTGCCAGCAGTTCCGGGACTAGCGGGGGTGAGCAGTTCTTC. The J gene is TRBJ2-1, the V gene TRBV7-3; the match to TRBD2 covers 14 bases. Germline CDR1 is SGHTA and CDR2 is FQGTGA. V lost 6 bases to trimming and J lost 9 bases; unmatched junction nucleotides: 4. This CDR3 has 14 residues. Full variable domain (missing parts from reference TRBV7-3 and TRBJ2-1): GAGVSQTPSNKVTEKGKYVELRCDPISGHTALYWYRQSLGQGPEFLIYFQGTGAADDSGLPNDRFFAVRPEGSVSTLKIQRTERGDSAVYLCASSSGTSGGEQFFGPGTRLTVL.

This clone was counted only a few times. At the DNA level, this CDR3 is encoded by other sequences in the same sample as well. The chain recombines TRBV30 with TRBJ2-3, with unresolved D. The CDR3 contains 12 residues. Per germline, CDR1 GTSNPN and CDR2 SVGIG (reference sequence). Trimming removed 0 bases at V and 4 bases at J, with 5 bases between. Here the CDR3 DNA reads TGTGCCTGGAGTGTACCCCCAGATACGCAGTATTTT. Its translation is CAWSVPPDTQYF. The complete variable domain, with remaining parts taken from reference TRBV30 and TRBJ2-3, reads SQTIHQWPATLVQPVGSPLSLECTVEGTSNPNLYWYRQAAGRGLQLLFYSVGIGQISSEVPQNLSASRPQDRQFILSSKKLLLSDSGFYLCAWSVPPDTQYFGPGTRLTVL.

The chain links TRBV9 to TRBJ2-3, with 10 bases identical to TRBD2. The CDR3 is made up of 16 amino acids. The trim removed 0 bases at V and 5 bases at J, leaving 6 bases unmatched. Germline-derived CDR1 and CDR2 are SGDLS and YYNGEE. The CDR3 DNA sequence: TGTGCCAGCAGCGTAGCGGCTAGCGGGGGATTAGATACGCAGTATTTT. Its translation is CASSVAASGGLDTQYF.

V is TRBV4-1 and J is TRBJ2-7; D may be TRBD1 (5 bases). Looked up from germline, CDR1 is MGHRA and CDR2 is YSYEKL. The CDR3 has 15 residues. Trimming removed 3 bases from V and 5 bases from J, with 17 bases in between. In DNA form, the CDR3 reads TGCGCCAGCAGCCAGACTCCAGGGTCACAGAACGAGCAGTACTTC. Translation: CASSQTPGSQNEQYF.

This clone was picked up a small number of times. The CDR3 DNA follows: TGTGCCAGCAGTGGAGCTGGACGGGTTAATTCACCCCTCCACTTT. This gives the protein CASSGAGRVNSPLHF. The chain carries TRBV2 and TRBJ1-6; no firm D call. Trimming removed 4 bases from V and 6 bases from J, with 13 bases in between. CDR3 length equals 15 residues. CDR1 SNHLY and CDR2 FYNNEI come from the germline V gene.

The chain has TRBV25-1 and TRBJ2-1, with D possibly TRBD1 on 5 matching bases. Germline V gene lookup returns CDR1 MGHDK and CDR2 SYGVNS. The V gene lost 6 bases and the J gene lost 13 bases, with 13 bases spanning the gap. The CDR3 contains 11 residues. The CDR3: CASRDHRYQFF. The CDR3 DNA is TGTGCCAGCAGGGATCACAGGTATCAGTTCTTC.

A word on this clone: This sample also contains other DNA sequences that code for the same CDR3. V is TRBV5-5 and J is TRBJ2-7, with D uncertain. Germline V gives CDR1 SGHKS, CDR2 YYEKEE (reference sequence). The CDR3 is 13 residues long. The V gene lost 0 bases and the J gene lost 2 bases, with 6 bases spanning the gap. CDR3: CASSLDGPYEQYF. The CDR3 DNA is TGTGCCAGCAGCTTGGACGGGCCCTACGAGCAGTACTTC.